These 32 T cell receptor beta chains were sequenced from one sample in a study of blood T cell repertoires in COVID-19. Profiled with immunoSEQ multiplex PCR; TCRdb holds only in-frame clones, not every one. The table shows about 56,000 clones, with around four fifths occurring only once. Sequenced material: peripheral blood. The receptors come from a woman of 80 years or more with acute or convalescent COVID-19.

The chain combines TRBV4-2 with TRBJ2-1; TRBD2 matches at 7 bases. The V segment lost 3 bases and the J segment 1 base; nucleotides outside the gene matches: 0. The CDR3 extends over 14 amino acids. CDR1 LGHNA and CDR2 YNFKEQ come from the germline V gene. This CDR3 is CASSQGGSYNEQFF. CDR3 in DNA: TGTGCCAGCAGCCAGGGGGGGTCCTACAATGAGCAGTTCTTC.

The V and J genes are TRBV7-9 and TRBJ2-1, with 10 bases lining up with TRBD2. The CDR3 consists of 14 residues. Losses at the gene ends were 6 bases for V and 6 bases for J; bases not matched to a gene: 5. Germline CDR1 reads SEHNR; CDR2 reads FQNEAQ (reference sequence). CDR3 DNA: TGTGCCAGCAGACAGATAGCGGGGGGCAATGAGCAGTTCTTC. Translated, it gives CASRQIAGGNEQFF.

The chain carries TRBV3-1 (or the pseudogene TRBV3-2) and TRBJ2-3, with 12 bases that match TRBD2. Germline V gene sequence: CDR1 LGHDT, CDR2 YNNKEL (reference sequence). The V and J ends lost 3 bases and 4 bases, in that order; junction bases with no gene match: 11. The CDR3 is 18 amino acids. The CDR3 here is CASSHRLAGERSADTQYF. DNA of the CDR3: TGTGCCAGCAGCCACCGACTAGCGGGGGAGAGAAGCGCAGATACGCAGTATTTT.

The chain carries TRBV18 and TRBJ1-5, with 7 bases matching TRBD1. In germline, CDR1 is KGHSH, CDR2 LQKENI. The CDR3 extends over 17 amino acids. Trimming cost V 6 bases and J 7 bases; bases outside gene matches: 18. In DNA, the CDR3 is TGTGCCAGCTCGCATATACGGGACAGCGTAGAGAGACAGCCCCAGCATTTT. It yields the protein CASSHIRDSVERQPQHF.

The CDR3 sequence is CASSPRGGSYNEQFF. In DNA, the CDR3 is TGTGCCAGCAGCCCCCGGGGGGGCTCCTACAATGAGCAGTTCTTC. This chain connects TRBV3-1 (or the pseudogene TRBV3-2) to TRBJ2-1; 8 nucleotides align to TRBD2. The CDR3 sequence is 15 residues long. Germline CDR1 is LGHDT and CDR2 is YNNKEL (reference sequence). J lost 0 bases, V lost 4 bases, and 2 bases had no gene match.

This clone was seen a few times. CDR3 DNA: TGTGCCATCAGGGAAACGGGTCTTGAAGCTTTCTTT. The encoded protein is CAIRETGLEAFF. The chain carries TRBV10-3 and TRBJ1-1; no reliable D call. Germline V gene lookup returns CDR1 ENHRY and CDR2 SYGVKD. The CDR3 sequence is 12 residues long. With 6 bases removed from V and 7 bases from J, the gap between germline ends came to 12 bases.

This clone appeared once. V gene TRBV7-9 combines with J gene TRBJ2-1; 8 bases map to TRBD2. CDR3 length equals 12 residues. From germline, CDR1 is SEHNR and CDR2 FQNEAQ (reference sequence). J was trimmed by 10 bases and V by 7 bases; bases with no gene match: 6. DNA for the CDR3: TGTGCCAGCACCCCGGGGGGGCGAGAGCAGTTCTTC. Protein sequence: CASTPGGREQFF.

The rearrangement uses TRBV19 and TRBJ1-6; TRBD1 agrees at 7 bases. Germline CDR1 is LNHDA and CDR2 is SQIVND (reference sequence). The CDR3 covers 14 residues. J lost 9 bases, V lost 5 bases, and 7 bases had no gene match. The CDR3 sequence is CASSDENRGSPLHF. In DNA, the CDR3 is TGTGCCAGTAGTGATGAAAACAGGGGTTCACCCCTCCACTTT. Together with reference TRBV19 and TRBJ1-6, the CDR3 gives the full variable domain: DGGITQSPKYLFRKEGQNVTLSCEQNLNHDAMYWYRQDPGQGLRLIYYSQIVNDFQKGDIAEGYSVSREKKESFPLTVTSAQKNPTAFYLCASSDENRGSPLHFGNGTRLTVT.

This chain joins TRBV12-3 or TRBV12-4 and TRBJ1-1; D possibly corresponds to TRBD1 (5 bases). This CDR3 has 13 amino acids. Trimming took off 6 bases at V and 7 bases at J, with 15 bases between the two ends. CDR3 protein: CASSRDRYDEAFF. The CDR3 DNA sequence: TGTGCCAGCAGCCGCGACAGATACGATGAAGCTTTCTTT.

The sample holds one count of this clone. This chain uses TRBV30 with TRBJ2-1; D not resolved. Trimming took 4 bases from V and 7 from J, leaving 14 bases between them. The germline gives CDR1 GTSNPN, CDR2 SVGIG (reference sequence). The CDR3 runs 13 residues. CDR3 nucleotides: TGTGCCTGGACCAACCTTGGCCCTAATGAGCAGTTCTTC. It encodes CAWTNLGPNEQFF. The whole variable domain, filled in from reference TRBV30 and TRBJ2-1, reads SQTIHQWPATLVQPVGSPLSLECTVEGTSNPNLYWYRQAAGRGLQLLFYSVGIGQISSEVPQNLSASRPQDRQFILSSKKLLLSDSGFYLCAWTNLGPNEQFFGPGTRLTVL.

The V call is TRBV24-1, the J call TRBJ2-3, with a weak D call TRBD2 (6 bases). The CDR3 loop spans 17 amino acids. Germline V CDR1 and CDR2: KGHDR, SFDVKD. V was pared by 1 base and J by 9 bases, with 22 bases between. CDR3 DNA: TGTGCCACCAGTGATTTTAGGGACCCCCCCGGGACTCGAACGCAGTATTTT. Translation gives CATSDFRDPPGTRTQYF.

The V gene is TRBV7-2, the J gene TRBJ2-2; the match to TRBD1 covers 9 bases. J gave up 8 bases and V 5 bases, and 9 bases lay outside the gene matches. Germline V gene lookup returns CDR1 SGHTA and CDR2 FQGNSA. There are 15 residues in the CDR3. CDR3 bases: TGTGCCAGCAGCCCGCGAGGGACAGGGACAGGGGAGCTGTTTTTT. As protein: CASSPRGTGTGELFF.

This clone was picked up many times. V gene TRBV2 combines with J gene TRBJ1-6, with 8 bases that match TRBD1. The J segment lost 9 bases and the V segment lost 6 bases, leaving 7 bases of the junction unmatched. The CDR3 is 14 residues long. Germline CDR1 reads SNHLY; CDR2 reads FYNNEI. The CDR3 reads CASRRQGKVSPLHF. The CDR3 DNA sequence: TGTGCCAGCAGGCGACAGGGGAAAGTTTCACCCCTCCACTTT.

V and J are TRBV18 and TRBJ1-1; TRBD1 matches at 9 bases. From germline, CDR1 is KGHSH and CDR2 LQKENI. The CDR3 runs to 15 residues. Trimming at V came to 0 bases and at J to 7 bases, leaving 6 bases not matched to a gene. The CDR3 loop is CASSPPNRGLGEAFF. The DNA for the CDR3 is TGTGCCAGCTCACCACCGAACAGGGGGCTTGGTGAAGCTTTCTTT. Supplemented by reference TRBV18 and TRBJ1-1, the full variable domain reads NAGVMQNPRHLVRRRGQEARLRCSPMKGHSHVYWYRQLPEEGLKFMVYLQKENIIDESGMPKERFSAEFPKEGPSILRIQQVVRGDSAAYFCASSPPNRGLGEAFFGQGTRLTVV.

This chain links TRBV7-2 with TRBJ2-5, with a tentative D call TRBD2 (7 bases). The germline CDR1 and CDR2 sequences are SGHTA and FQGNSA. The CDR3 covers 14 residues. V gave up 1 base and J gave up 5 bases, with 11 bases separating them. CDR3 sequence reads: CASSLGRGAETQYF. The CDR3 DNA is TGTGCCAGCAGCTTAGGTCGGGGGGCCGAGACCCAGTACTTC.

In nucleotides, the CDR3 is TGTGCCAGCAGTGGACAGCCCCAAGAGACCCAGTACTTC. Its protein product is CASSGQPQETQYF. The chain couples TRBV2 to TRBJ2-5; possibly TRBD1 for D (5 bases). With 4 bases removed from V and 1 base from J, the gap between germline ends came to 7 bases. The CDR3 spans 13 residues. Germline CDR1 reads SNHLY; CDR2 reads FYNNEI.

The rearrangement joins TRBV5-1 to TRBJ2-5, with TRBD2 matching 15 bases. V trimming: 4 bases; J trimming: 4 bases; junction bases outside the gene matches: 5. CDR1 and CDR2 from the germline V gene are SGHRS and YFSETQ. The CDR3 length is 16 residues. CDR3 coding DNA: TGCGCCAGCAGCCGGACTAGCGGGGGGGCAGGAGAGACCCAGTACTTC. Amino acids: CASSRTSGGAGETQYF.

This clone was counted a few times. The chain carries TRBV6-5 and TRBJ2-3; the match to TRBD1 covers 8 bases. This CDR3 comprises 15 residues. V shed 6 bases and J 3 bases; nucleotides not matched to a gene: 8. Germline V lookup: CDR1 MNHEY, CDR2 SVGAGI. CDR3 nucleotide sequence: TGTGCCAGCAGACCAGGGGGCTTGGGGACAGATACGCAGTATTTT. It codes for CASRPGGLGTDTQYF.

The rearrangement joins TRBV11-3 to TRBJ2-5; no reliable D call. CDR3 length equals 13 residues. CDR1 and CDR2 (germline): SGHNT, YENEEA. The V end was cut by 2 bases, the J end by 3 bases, with 7 bases between. CDR3 protein: CASSLLSKETQYF. Written as DNA, the CDR3 is TGTGCCAGCAGCTTATTGAGCAAAGAGACCCAGTACTTC.

The chain joins TRBV5-1 to TRBJ1-1; D gene unclear. Trimming took off 0 bases at V and 1 base at J, with 13 bases between the two ends. Germline V gene data show CDR1 as SGHRS and CDR2 as YFSETQ. The CDR3 is made up of 16 amino acids. For the CDR3, the DNA is TGCGCCAGCAGCTTGGAGCTCAGCGGAAAGAACACTGAAGCTTTCTTT. Its translation: CASSLELSGKNTEAFF.

The rearrangement links TRBV29-1 to TRBJ1-4; D unresolved. Per the germline V gene, CDR1 is SQVTM and CDR2 is ANQGSEA. Trimming removed 4 bases at V and 4 bases at J, with 10 bases between. This CDR3 is 13 amino acids long. The CDR3: CSVGSRDNEKLFF. The CDR3 bases are TGCAGCGTTGGGTCTCGGGATAATGAAAAACTGTTTTTT.

The chain combines TRBV9 with TRBJ2-3; D unresolved. The V gene lost 4 bases and the J gene lost 5 bases, with 14 bases spanning the gap. CDR3 length equals 14 residues. From germline, CDR1 is SGDLS and CDR2 YYNGEE. CDR3 sequence (DNA): TGTGCCAGCAGCTCGAGTTCCTCGGTAGATACGCAGTATTTT. This gives the protein CASSSSSSVDTQYF.

This clone was detected only once. The J gene is TRBJ2-1, the V gene TRBV6-5; 8 nucleotides agree with TRBD2. This CDR3 has 12 amino acids. The V and J ends lost 6 bases and 9 bases, in that order; junction bases with no gene match: 4. CDR1 MNHEY and CDR2 SVGAGI come from the germline V gene. The CDR3 spells CASSGGASEQFF. The CDR3 DNA is TGTGCCAGCAGCGGGGGGGCCTCTGAGCAGTTCTTC.

In this sample, this clone turned up a few times. This rearrangement joins TRBV24-1 to TRBJ2-3, with 13 bases identical to TRBD2. The V gene's germline CDR1 is KGHDR and CDR2 SFDVKD. The CDR3 extends over 15 amino acids. J was trimmed by 2 bases and V by 7 bases; bases with no gene match: 2. CDR3 sequence reads: CATRTSGGTTDTQYF. CDR3 in DNA: TGTGCCACCAGGACTAGCGGGGGGACCACAGATACGCAGTATTTT.

The chain employs TRBV3-1 (or the pseudogene TRBV3-2) and TRBJ1-2; TRBD1 aligns across 7 bases. Unmatched junction bases numbered 4, after V lost 1 base and J lost 5 bases. This CDR3 has 14 residues. Germline-derived CDR1 and CDR2 are LGHDT and YNNKEL (reference sequence). CDR3 sequence: CASSQGTGLYGYTF. CDR3 DNA sequence: TGTGCCAGCAGCCAAGGGACAGGTTTATATGGCTACACCTTC.

The rearrangement joins TRBV18 to TRBJ2-7; a weak D match, TRBD2 (6 bases). V was pared by 3 bases and J by 5 bases, with 17 bases between. The CDR3 loop spans 15 amino acids. Germline loops: CDR1 KGHSH, CDR2 LQKENI. The CDR3 region has the DNA TGTGCCAGCTCACCTCCCGGGACGCAGCGGGACGAGCAGTACTTC. Encoded protein: CASSPPGTQRDEQYF.

V and J are TRBV2 and TRBJ2-1, with D possibly matching TRBD1 (7 bases). With 8 bases removed from V and 5 bases from J, the gap between germline ends came to 16 bases. Germline V lookup: CDR1 SNHLY, CDR2 FYNNEI. The CDR3 loop spans 14 amino acids. The CDR3 spells CASRRDSLNNEQFF. CDR3 in DNA: TGTGCCAGCCGGAGGGACAGCCTCAACAATGAGCAGTTCTTC.

The chain couples TRBV6-1 to TRBJ2-4; the match to TRBD1 covers 9 bases. The CDR3 extends over 17 amino acids. J was trimmed by 3 bases and V by 2 bases; bases with no gene match: 8. The V gene's germline CDR1 is MNHNS and CDR2 SASEGT. The CDR3 loop is CASSELNRGQSKNIQYF. CDR3 nucleotide sequence: TGTGCCAGCAGTGAACTCAACAGGGGGCAGAGCAAAAACATTCAGTACTTC.

The chain employs TRBV5-6 and TRBJ2-2; 14 bases line up with TRBD2. The CDR3 is made up of 18 amino acids. In germline, CDR1 is SGHDT, CDR2 YYEEEE. After removal of 2 bases from V and 4 bases from J, the junction contained 7 bases not matched to a gene. The CDR3 nucleotides are TGTGCCAGCAGCTTCGGACTAGCGGGGGGCCGGGGCACCGGGGAGCTGTTTTTT. It encodes CASSFGLAGGRGTGELFF.

The chain carries TRBV7-9 and TRBJ2-1; D is unresolved. Germline values: CDR1 SEHNR, CDR2 FQNEAQ (reference sequence). The CDR3 has 10 amino acids. V was pared by 11 bases and J by 9 bases, with 11 bases between. The CDR3 sequence is CAVVSGEQFF. The CDR3 nucleotides read TGTGCCGTAGTGTCAGGTGAGCAGTTCTTC.

The chain combines TRBV6-2 or TRBV6-3 with TRBJ2-1; a possible D gene is TRBD2 (6 bases). Between the trimmed V and J ends, which lost 1 base and 6 bases, there was a span of 16 bases. This CDR3 has 16 amino acids. Per germline, CDR1 MNHEY and CDR2 SVGEGT. As DNA, the CDR3 is TGTGCCAGCAGTTACTTTCGAGATTCGGGAGCCAATGAGCAGTTCTTC. Amino acid sequence: CASSYFRDSGANEQFF.

This clone was seen a single time. The V gene is TRBV27, the J gene TRBJ1-1; perhaps TRBD1 as D (6 bases). This CDR3 contains 14 residues. Trimming left V 9 bases short and J 1 base short, with 15 bases between. Germline V lookup: CDR1 MNHEY, CDR2 SMNVEV (reference sequence). CDR3 coding DNA: TGTGCCAGTTGGAGGGGGGGGCGGAACACTGAAGCTTTCTTT. It is translated as CASWRGGRNTEAFF.